The present TCR beta chain was sequenced within a study of blood T cell repertoires in COVID-19. Libraries were prepared by immunoSEQ multiplex PCR; TCRdb keeps only in-frame clonotypes and omits some of them. The top ten hold less than 35% of the sample, which has over 60,000 clones, 75% to 85% seen once. CDR3 size: 13 residues. V was pared by 10 bases and J by 4 bases, with 16 bases between. CDR1 is MNHEY and CDR2 is SVGAGI in the germline V gene. This TCR was recovered from a human donor in a cohort sampled during active COVID-19. The V and J genes are TRBV6-5 and TRBJ1-1; D call uncertain. The sample was peripheral blood. The CDR3 protein is CATWGGRGTEAFF. CDR3 DNA: TGTGCCACCTGGGGAGGCCGGGGCACTGAAGCTTTCTTT.